These T cell receptor beta chains were read from a single sample in a study of blood T cell repertoires in COVID-19. Generated by immunoSEQ multiplex PCR, the TCRdb table keeps only in-frame clones and is missing some. Of more than 75,000 clones in the sample, around 80% were seen once. Sequences were obtained from peripheral blood. These receptor sequences come from a man in his sixties with acute or convalescent COVID-19. Both conserved end residues are part of each CDR3. D genes are given only for firm matches. Not all rows give a size; the values are once, few, many and, for expanded clones, a class.

V	J	size	D	CDR3	DNA
TRBV6-5	TRBJ2-1	NA	TRBD1	CASSPGGSYNEQFF	TGTGCCAGCAGCCCAGGGGGCTCCTACAATGAGCAGTTCTTC
TRBV7-2	TRBJ2-2	NA	NA	CASSPGRGPTGELFF	TGTGCCAGCAGTCCTGGGCGGGGCCCCACCGGGGAGCTGTTTTTT
TRBV18	TRBJ1-1	NA	TRBD1	CASSPDRMNTEAFF	TGTGCCAGCTCACCGGACAGGATGAACACTGAAGCTTTCTTT
TRBV5-1	TRBJ2-1	NA	TRBD2	CASSSVAGKNNEQFF	TGCGCCAGCAGCTCGGTAGCGGGCAAAAACAATGAGCAGTTCTTC
TRBV18	TRBJ1-1	NA	TRBD1	CASSNTGVGTEAFF	TGTGCCAGCTCAAACACAGGGGTAGGGACTGAAGCTTTCTTT
TRBV3-1/TRBV3-2	TRBJ1-5	NA	NA	CASSQGRWLNQPQHF	TGTGCCAGCAGCCAAGGGAGGTGGCTCAATCAGCCCCAGCATTTT
TRBV27	TRBJ1-2	few	TRBD1	CASHAGQGWSDYGYTF	TGTGCCAGCCACGCCGGACAGGGGTGGTCTGACTATGGCTACACCTTC
TRBV2	TRBJ2-2	NA	NA	CASQYTGELFF	TGTGCCAGCCAATACACCGGGGAGCTGTTTTTT
TRBV30	TRBJ2-7	NA	NA	CAWNRDNYEQYF	TGTGCCTGGAACCGGGACAACTACGAGCAGTACTTC
TRBV3-1/TRBV3-2	TRBJ1-2	NA	TRBD1	CASSQAAGQAYGYTF	TGTGCCAGCAGCCAGGCCGCGGGACAGGCCTATGGCTACACCTTC
TRBV7-2	TRBJ2-4	NA	TRBD1	CASSPAAGTGKNIQYF	TGTGCCAGCAGCCCCGCCGCCGGGACAGGGAAGAACATTCAGTACTTC
TRBV20-1	TRBJ2-1	NA	NA	CTTGNEQFF	TGCACCACGGGCAATGAGCAGTTCTTC
TRBV2	TRBJ2-3	NA	TRBD2	CASSEAKLARSTDTQYF	TGTGCCAGCAGTGAAGCTAAACTAGCGAGGAGCACAGATACGCAGTATTTT
TRBV6-6	TRBJ2-7	NA	TRBD1	CASTFLYDRDEQYF	TGTGCCAGCACCTTTCTTTACGACAGGGACGAGCAGTACTTC
TRBV29-1	TRBJ2-1	NA	TRBD2	CSAPEGSGLYEQFF	TGCAGCGCCCCTGAGGGTAGCGGGCTCTATGAGCAGTTCTTC
TRBV7-9	TRBJ1-2	NA	TRBD1	CASSKDRGLYGYTF	TGTGCCAGCAGCAAGGACAGGGGCCTCTATGGCTACACCTTC
TRBV7-9	TRBJ2-3	NA	NA	CASSPRSFAGHTDTQYF	TGTGCCAGCAGCCCCCGGTCGTTCGCAGGGCACACAGATACGCAGTATTTT
TRBV28	TRBJ1-5	NA	TRBD1	CASRTGVFQPQHF	TGTGCCAGCAGGACAGGGGTCTTTCAGCCCCAGCATTTT
TRBV12-3/TRBV12-4	TRBJ2-1	once	TRBD1	CASNLHGTDEQFF	TGTGCCAGCAATCTCCACGGGACAGACGAGCAGTTCTTC
TRBV6-6	TRBJ2-5	NA	NA	CASSYLGPSAQETQYF	TGTGCCAGCAGTTACCTGGGACCTAGCGCCCAAGAGACCCAGTACTTC
TRBV7-8	TRBJ1-1	NA	NA	CASAPRGGTEAFF	TGTGCCAGCGCTCCAAGGGGGGGCACTGAAGCTTTCTTT
TRBV6-5	TRBJ1-2	NA	NA	CATSGGISGYTF	TGTGCCACCTCCGGGGGGATCTCTGGCTACACCTTC
TRBV19	TRBJ1-5	NA	TRBD1	CASSGGQGRSNQPQHF	TGTGCCAGTAGTGGCGGACAGGGAAGGAGCAATCAGCCCCAGCATTTT
TRBV7-9	TRBJ1-5	few	NA	CASSLQGAEPQHF	TGTGCCAGCAGCTTACAGGGTGCAGAGCCCCAGCATTTT
TRBV5-6	TRBJ1-6	NA	TRBD1	CASSLDRGGTPLHF	TGTGCCAGCAGCTTGGACAGGGGAGGTACACCCCTCCACTTT
TRBV10-2	TRBJ2-3	NA	NA	CASSDGRATDTQYF	TGCGCCAGCAGTGATGGCAGGGCGACAGATACGCAGTATTTT
TRBV5-1	TRBJ1-1	NA	TRBD1	CASSPSTGTAEAFF	TGCGCCAGCAGCCCCTCAACCGGGACAGCAGAAGCTTTCTTT
TRBV15	TRBJ1-5	NA	TRBD1	CATSRDSQGIVRNQPQHF	TGTGCCACCAGCAGAGATTCACAGGGGATTGTACGCAATCAGCCCCAGCATTTT
TRBV6-5	TRBJ2-1	once	TRBD1	CASSYPGTGGLQFF	TGTGCCAGCAGTTACCCGGGGACAGGAGGTTTGCAGTTCTTC
TRBV4-1	TRBJ1-6	NA	NA	CASSQDFGQGLNSPLHF	TGCGCCAGCAGCCAAGATTTTGGTCAGGGATTGAATTCACCCCTCCACTTT
TRBV5-1	TRBJ1-5	NA	NA	CASSLDGGGQPQHF	TGCGCCAGCAGCTTGGATGGGGGAGGACAGCCCCAGCATTTT
TRBV5-5	TRBJ2-5	few	TRBD1	CASSWTGQGRGETQYF	TGTGCCAGCAGCTGGACGGGACAGGGGCGCGGGGAGACCCAGTACTTC
TRBV24-1	TRBJ2-3	NA	NA	CATSDPPLTREGDTQYF	TGTGCCACCAGTGACCCCCCCCTGACTAGGGAAGGAGATACGCAGTATTTT
TRBV3-1/TRBV3-2	TRBJ2-7	NA	NA	CASSRLDSFSYEQYF	TGTGCCAGCAGCCGCCTCGACAGTTTCTCCTACGAGCAGTACTTC
TRBV19	TRBJ2-1	NA	NA	CASSIGQAVDEQFF	TGTGCCAGTAGTATAGGTCAGGCCGTCGATGAGCAGTTCTTC
TRBV18	TRBJ2-5	NA	NA	CASSPPSGMETQYF	TGTGCCAGCTCACCACCATCCGGGATGGAGACCCAGTACTTC
TRBV5-1	TRBJ1-2	NA	NA	CASSLGSYGYTF	TGCGCCAGCAGCTTGGGGAGTTATGGCTACACCTTC
TRBV19	TRBJ2-2	NA	NA	CASRSPGGPNTGELFF	TGTGCCAGTAGATCCCCCGGGGGACCGAACACCGGGGAGCTGTTTTTT
TRBV9	TRBJ1-6	NA	NA	CASSVGPGGNSPLHF	TGTGCCAGCAGCGTAGGGCCCGGCGGGAATTCACCCCTCCACTTT